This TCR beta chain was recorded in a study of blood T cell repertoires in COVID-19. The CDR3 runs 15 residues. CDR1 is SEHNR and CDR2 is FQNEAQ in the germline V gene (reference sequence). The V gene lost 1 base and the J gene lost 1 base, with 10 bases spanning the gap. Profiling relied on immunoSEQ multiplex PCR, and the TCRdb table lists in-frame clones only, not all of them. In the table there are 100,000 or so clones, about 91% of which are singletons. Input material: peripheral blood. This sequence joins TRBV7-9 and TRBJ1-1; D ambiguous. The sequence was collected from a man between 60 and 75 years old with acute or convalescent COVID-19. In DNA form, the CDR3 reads TGTGCCAGCAGCTTAGGCGGGAGTGAGAACACTGAAGCTTTCTTT. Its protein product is CASSLGGSENTEAFF.